This T cell receptor (beta chain) emerged from a study of CD8 T cells in ankylosing spondylitis. Per the germline V gene, CDR1 is ENHRY and CDR2 is SYGVKD. The length of the CDR3 is 14 residues. V shed 6 bases, J shed 5 bases, and the junction held 4 bases outside the gene matches. Using its own MiXCR run on the 5' RACE reads, TCRdb lists one record per CDR3 protein. The table includes 200,000 to 250,000 distinct CDR3 sequences, 8% to 11% detected once. V usage is TRBV10-3 and J usage is TRBJ2-1; 10 bases are shared with TRBD2. Sequencing was carried out using blood, either unsorted or a sorted T cell fraction (not recorded which). The clonotype originates from a male donor with ankylosing spondylitis or in good health (not recorded which). The CDR3 DNA sequence: TGTGCCATCAGCAGCGGGGGGGCGGACAATGAGCAGTTCTTC. Protein sequence: CAISSGGADNEQFF.